The entry below gives a single T cell receptor (beta chain) sequence along with its context. The sample originates from a study of human T cells and chemical hapten exposure. V dropped 7 bases and J dropped 6; count of bases not matched to a gene: 4. The CDR3 sequence is 12 residues long. Germline lookup yields CDR1 SQVTM and CDR2 ANQGSEA. Time point defined: patch test 2, 6 weeks after DPC sensitization. The treatment here: therapeutic diphenylcyclopropenone sensitization with weekly scalp DPC. TCRdb reanalysed the RACE reads using MiXCR and keeps one entry per CDR3 protein. The data hold under 450,000 distinct CDR3 sequences, with about 6.3% observed a single time.

This sequence joins TRBV29-1 and TRBJ2-3; 10 positions match TRBD1. The material was whole blood, obtained in connection with sensitization to the hapten diphenylcyclopropenone (DPC). The TCR comes from a woman aged 18-29 years with alopecia areata. Some clones in this sample may be carry-over from other donors' samples. CDR3 region: CSEQTGGDTQYF. The DNA of the CDR3 is TGCAGCGAGCAGACAGGGGGCGATACGCAGTATTTT.